The 5 T cell receptor beta chains in this list originate from one sample, sequenced in a study of beta chain features in type 1 diabetes. TCRB transcripts that were expressed got sequenced, as all of the isolated RNA had been reverse transcribed. Assay: immunoSEQ multiplex PCR; the TCRdb copy retains only in-frame clones and omits some. This sample has roughly 150,000 clones, with less than 9.5% found just once. Material: central memory CD4+ T cells from blood. These receptors all come from a woman younger than 30 in good health.

The rearrangement links TRBV9 to TRBJ2-3; D remains ambiguous. In germline, CDR1 is SGDLS, CDR2 YYNGEE. V was trimmed by 3 bases and J by 2 bases, leaving 10 bases between them. The CDR3 is 14 amino acids. As DNA, the CDR3 is TGTGCCAGCAGCGCTTCTACTAACACAGATACGCAGTATTTT. Residues: CASSASTNTDTQYF.

This clone was counted between two and nine times. The V and J genes are TRBV28 and TRBJ2-5; 11 bases line up with TRBD1. This CDR3 is built from 15 residues. Germline CDR1 MDHEN, CDR2 SYDVKM. Trimming took 5 bases from V and 3 from J; bases not matched to a gene: 5. CDR3 in amino acids: CASSPPGQGEETQYF. Here the CDR3 DNA reads TGTGCCAGCAGTCCTCCGGGACAGGGGGAAGAGACCCAGTACTTC.

This chain joins TRBV30 and TRBJ2-5; 7 bases match TRBD2. V was pared by 4 bases and J by 7 bases, with 21 bases of the junction left unmatched. CDR1 is GTSNPN, CDR2 SVGIG, per germline (reference sequence). The CDR3 is 17 amino acids. The CDR3 reads CAWIPLGGRRGLGTQYF. The CDR3, as DNA: TGTGCCTGGATACCTCTGGGTGGCAGGCGGGGGTTGGGGACCCAGTACTTC.

The V and J genes are TRBV30 and TRBJ2-3; 15 bases are shared with TRBD2. The ends lost 8 bases at V and 0 bases at J; junction bases unmatched: 15. This CDR3 spans 19 amino acids. Germline V gene sequence: CDR1 GTSNPN, CDR2 SVGIG (reference sequence). CDR3 sequence reads: CASRPGLAGGLTSTDTQYF. The CDR3 bases are TGTGCCAGTCGACCGGGACTAGCGGGGGGCCTTACTAGCACAGATACGCAGTATTTT.

This chain connects TRBV18 to TRBJ2-2, with 9 positions matching TRBD1. This CDR3 is built from 16 residues. V shed 1 base and J 4 bases; nucleotides not matched to a gene: 4. Looked up from germline, CDR1 is KGHSH and CDR2 is LQKENI. CDR3 residues: CASSPHKDRGTGELFF. Written as DNA, the CDR3 is TGTGCCAGCTCACCACATAAGGACAGGGGCACCGGGGAGCTGTTTTTT.